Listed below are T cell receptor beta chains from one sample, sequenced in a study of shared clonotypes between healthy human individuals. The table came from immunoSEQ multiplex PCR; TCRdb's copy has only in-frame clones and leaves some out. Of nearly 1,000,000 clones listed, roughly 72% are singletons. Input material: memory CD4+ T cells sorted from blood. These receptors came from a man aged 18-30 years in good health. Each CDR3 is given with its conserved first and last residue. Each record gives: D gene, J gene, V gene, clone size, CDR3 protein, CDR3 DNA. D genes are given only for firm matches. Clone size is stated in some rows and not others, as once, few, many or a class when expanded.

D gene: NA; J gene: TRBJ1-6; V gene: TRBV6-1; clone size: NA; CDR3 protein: CASSQTVGSSPLHF; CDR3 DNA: TGTGCCAGCTCCCAGACAGTTGGGAGTTCACCCCTCCACTTT
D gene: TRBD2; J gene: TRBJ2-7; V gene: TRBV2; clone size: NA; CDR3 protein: CASCGLAGGEQYF; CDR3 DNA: TGTGCCAGCTGCGGACTAGCGGGAGGCGAGCAGTACTTC
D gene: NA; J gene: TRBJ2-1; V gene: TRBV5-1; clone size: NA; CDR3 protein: CASSPNPGGTVNNEQFF; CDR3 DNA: TGCGCCAGCAGCCCCAACCCCGGGGGGACAGTAAATAATGAGCAGTTCTTC
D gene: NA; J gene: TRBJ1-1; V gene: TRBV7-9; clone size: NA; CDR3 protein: CASSPWDYTEAFF; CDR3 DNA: TGTGCCAGCAGTCCCTGGGATTACACTGAAGCTTTCTTT
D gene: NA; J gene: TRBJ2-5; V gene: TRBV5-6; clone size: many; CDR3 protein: CASSLNLETQYF; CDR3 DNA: TGTGCCAGCAGCTTGAATCTAGAGACCCAGTACTTC
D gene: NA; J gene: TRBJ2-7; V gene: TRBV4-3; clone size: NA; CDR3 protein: CASSQETGPYEQYF; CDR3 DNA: TGCGCCAGCAGCCAAGAAACAGGGCCCTACGAGCAGTACTTC
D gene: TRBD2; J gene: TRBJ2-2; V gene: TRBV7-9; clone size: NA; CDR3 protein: CASSRRSGRNTGELFF; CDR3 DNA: TGTGCCAGCAGCCGCCGAAGCGGGAGGAACACCGGGGAGCTGTTTTTT
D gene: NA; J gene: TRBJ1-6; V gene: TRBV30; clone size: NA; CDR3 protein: CAWSRRPSLHF; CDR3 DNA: TGTGCCTGGAGTCGAAGGCCTTCCCTCCACTTT
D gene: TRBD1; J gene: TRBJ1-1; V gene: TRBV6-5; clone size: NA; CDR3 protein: CASSYSRGQGYTEAFF; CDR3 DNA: TGTGCCAGCAGTTACTCCCGCGGACAGGGGTACACTGAAGCTTTCTTT
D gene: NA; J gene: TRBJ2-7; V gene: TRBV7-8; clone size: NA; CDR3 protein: CASSLGEQNSYEQYF; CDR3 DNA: TGTGCCAGCAGCTTAGGGGAACAGAACTCCTACGAGCAGTACTTC
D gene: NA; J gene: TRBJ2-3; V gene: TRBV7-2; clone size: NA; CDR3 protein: CASSLDGGSTDTQYF; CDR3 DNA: TGTGCCAGCAGCTTAGATGGCGGTAGCACAGATACGCAGTATTTT
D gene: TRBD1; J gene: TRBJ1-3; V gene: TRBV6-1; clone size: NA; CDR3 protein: CASGGQGAGNTIYF; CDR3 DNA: TGTGCCAGCGGGGGACAGGGGGCTGGAAACACCATATATTTT
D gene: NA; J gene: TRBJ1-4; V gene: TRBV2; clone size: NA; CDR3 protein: CASSRGVWVIEEKLFF; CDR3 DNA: TGTGCCAGCAGTCGAGGCGTTTGGGTAATCGAGGAAAAACTGTTTTTT
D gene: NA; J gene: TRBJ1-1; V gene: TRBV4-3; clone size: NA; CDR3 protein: CASSLGKSTEAFF; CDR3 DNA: TGCGCCAGCAGCCTGGGCAAGAGCACTGAAGCTTTCTTT
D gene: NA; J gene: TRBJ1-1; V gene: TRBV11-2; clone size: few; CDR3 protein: CASSLGLPNTEAFF; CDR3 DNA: TGTGCCAGCAGCTTAGGCCTACCAAACACTGAAGCTTTCTTT
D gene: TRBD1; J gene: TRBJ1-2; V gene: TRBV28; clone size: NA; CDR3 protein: CASSLDRVRGYTF; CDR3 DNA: TGTGCCAGCAGCCTGGACAGGGTGAGGGGCTACACCTTC
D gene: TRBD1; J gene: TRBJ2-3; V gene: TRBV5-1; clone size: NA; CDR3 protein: CASSLGVQGVTDTQYF; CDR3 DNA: TGCGCCAGCAGCTTGGGGGTTCAGGGGGTCACAGATACGCAGTATTTT
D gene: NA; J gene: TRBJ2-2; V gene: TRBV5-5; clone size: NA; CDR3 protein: CASSFHGGDNTGELFF; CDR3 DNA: TGTGCCAGCAGCTTTCATGGAGGGGATAACACCGGGGAGCTGTTTTTT
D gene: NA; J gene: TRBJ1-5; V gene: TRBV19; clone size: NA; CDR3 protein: CASSSVAGNQPQHF; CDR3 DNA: TGTGCCAGTAGTTCGGTTGCGGGCAATCAGCCCCAGCATTTT
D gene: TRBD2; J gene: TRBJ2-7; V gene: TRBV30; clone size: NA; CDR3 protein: CAWTLAGPYEQYF; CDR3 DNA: TGTGCCTGGACATTAGCGGGACCCTACGAGCAGTACTTC
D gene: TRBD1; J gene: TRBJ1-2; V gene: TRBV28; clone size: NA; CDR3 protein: CASSSGQGGGYTF; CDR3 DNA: TGTGCCAGCAGTTCGGGACAGGGAGGGGGCTACACCTTC
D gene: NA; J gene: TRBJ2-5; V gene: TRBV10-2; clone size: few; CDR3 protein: CASSVGVRETQYF; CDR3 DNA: TGCGCCAGCAGTGTCGGGGTTAGAGAGACCCAGTACTTC
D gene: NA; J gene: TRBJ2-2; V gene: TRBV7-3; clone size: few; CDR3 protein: CASSLRPSTNTGELFF; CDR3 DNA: TGTGCCAGCAGCTTAAGGCCTAGCACGAACACCGGGGAGCTGTTTTTT
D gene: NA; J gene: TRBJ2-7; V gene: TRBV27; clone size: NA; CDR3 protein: CASSFNSPYEQYF; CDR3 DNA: TGTGCCAGCAGTTTTAATTCGCCCTACGAGCAGTACTTC
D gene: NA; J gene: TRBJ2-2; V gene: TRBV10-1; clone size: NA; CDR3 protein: CASSESLNTGELFF; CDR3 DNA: TGCGCCAGCAGTGAGTCTCTGAACACCGGGGAGCTGTTTTTT
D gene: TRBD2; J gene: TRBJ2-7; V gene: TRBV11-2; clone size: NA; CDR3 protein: CASTPGLAGGSAYEQYF; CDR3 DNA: TGTGCCAGCACCCCGGGACTAGCGGGGGGCAGCGCCTACGAGCAGTACTTC
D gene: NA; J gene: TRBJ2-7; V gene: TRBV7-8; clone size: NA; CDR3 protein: CASSQRGGLRYEQYF; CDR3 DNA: TGTGCCAGCAGCCAAAGGGGGGGGCTACGCTACGAGCAGTACTTC
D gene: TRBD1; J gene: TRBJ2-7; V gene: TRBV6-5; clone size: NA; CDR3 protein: CASSPYTGGGGQYF; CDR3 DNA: TGTGCCAGCAGTCCATACACAGGGGGCGGCGGGCAGTACTTC
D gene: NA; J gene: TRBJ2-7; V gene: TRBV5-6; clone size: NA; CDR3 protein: CASSHTKKIRGEQYF; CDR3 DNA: TGTGCCAGCAGCCACACGAAGAAGATACGGGGCGAGCAGTACTTC
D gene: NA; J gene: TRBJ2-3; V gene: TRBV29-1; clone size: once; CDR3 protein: CSVDYGTDTQYF; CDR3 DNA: TGCAGCGTTGACTACGGGACAGATACGCAGTATTTT
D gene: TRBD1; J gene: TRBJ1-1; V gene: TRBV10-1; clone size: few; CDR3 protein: CASSEYSGAGGSEAFF; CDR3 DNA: TGCGCCAGCAGTGAGTATTCGGGTGCAGGGGGCTCCGAAGCTTTCTTT
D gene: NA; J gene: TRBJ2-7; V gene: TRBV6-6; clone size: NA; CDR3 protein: CASSSSSYEQYF; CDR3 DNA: TGTGCCAGCAGTTCTTCTTCCTACGAGCAGTACTTC
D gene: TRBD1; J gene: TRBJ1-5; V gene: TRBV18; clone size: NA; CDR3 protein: CASSPGTVNQPQHF; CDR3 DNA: TGTGCCAGCTCACCGGGGACAGTCAATCAGCCCCAGCATTTT